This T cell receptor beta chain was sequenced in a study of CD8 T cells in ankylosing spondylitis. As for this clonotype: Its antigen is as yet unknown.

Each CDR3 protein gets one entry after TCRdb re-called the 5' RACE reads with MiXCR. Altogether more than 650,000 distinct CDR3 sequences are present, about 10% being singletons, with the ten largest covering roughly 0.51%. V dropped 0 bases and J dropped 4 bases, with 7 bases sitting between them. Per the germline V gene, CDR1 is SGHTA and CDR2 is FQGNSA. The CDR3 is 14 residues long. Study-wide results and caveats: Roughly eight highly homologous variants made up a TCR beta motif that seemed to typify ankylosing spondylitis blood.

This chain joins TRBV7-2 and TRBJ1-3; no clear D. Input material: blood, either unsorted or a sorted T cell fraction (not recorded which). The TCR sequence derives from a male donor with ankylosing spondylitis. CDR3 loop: CASSLAGFGNTIYF. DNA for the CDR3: TGTGCCAGCAGCTTAGCAGGGTTCGGAAACACCATATATTTT.